This paragraph reports one T cell receptor beta chain. V dropped 2 bases and J dropped 6 bases, with 5 bases sitting between them. Germline-derived CDR1 and CDR2 are SGHAT and FQDESV (reference sequence). The CDR3 is 12 residues long. Repertoires were generated with immunoSEQ multiplex PCR, while TCRdb's copy carries only in-frame clones and drops some. The sample contains roughly 140,000 clones, 80% to 85% of which appear only once. The sample belongs to a study of T cell responses to AZD1222 COVID-19 vaccine. The sequence derives from an adult in good health. This chain joins TRBV11-1 and TRBJ2-1, with D unclear. The sequencing used peripheral blood, collected on day 0 of MenACWY control vaccination. The chain's CDR3 is CASSLWGNEQFF. The DNA for the CDR3 is TGTGCCAGCAGCTTATGGGGCAATGAGCAGTTCTTC.